The source of this T cell receptor beta chain is a study of T cell responses to AZD1222 COVID-19 vaccine. Assay: immunoSEQ multiplex PCR; the TCRdb copy retains only in-frame clones and omits some. The sample has about 130,000 clones; 70% to 90% are singletons. CDR3 size: 16 residues. Germline V gene data show CDR1 as SGHRS and CDR2 as YFSETQ. With 4 bases removed from V and 0 bases from J, the gap between germline ends came to 16 bases. The study's findings and limits: Clonal diversity may have been underestimated, and the donors were mostly white British, with more females than males. There were repertoire samples only from the period after the peak T cell response.

Points on this clone: Its target is not known.

The sequence came from an adult in good health. The sequenced sample was peripheral blood, obtained on day 0 of AZD1222 vaccination. The chain recombines TRBV5-1 with TRBJ1-1; D might be TRBD1 (5 bases). This chain's CDR3 is CASSLGQAPLNTEAFF. The CDR3 DNA is TGCGCCAGCAGCCTCGGACAAGCCCCTCTGAACACTGAAGCTTTCTTT.